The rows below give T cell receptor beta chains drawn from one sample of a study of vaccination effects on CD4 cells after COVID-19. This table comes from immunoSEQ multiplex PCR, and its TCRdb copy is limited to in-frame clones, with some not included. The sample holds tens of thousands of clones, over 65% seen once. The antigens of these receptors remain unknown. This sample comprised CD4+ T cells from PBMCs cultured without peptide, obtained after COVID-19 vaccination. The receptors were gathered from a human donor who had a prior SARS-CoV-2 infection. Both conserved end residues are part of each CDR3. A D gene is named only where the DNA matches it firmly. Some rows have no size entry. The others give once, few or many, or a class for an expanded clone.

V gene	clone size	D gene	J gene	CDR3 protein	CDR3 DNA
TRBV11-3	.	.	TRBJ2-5	CASSSYLGTGETQYF	TGTGCCAGCAGCTCCTACCTAGGGACGGGAGAGACCCAGTACTTC
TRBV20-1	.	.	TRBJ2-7	CSAGQSYEQYF	TGCAGCGCCGGACAGTCCTACGAGCAGTACTTC
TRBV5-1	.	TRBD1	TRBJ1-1	CASSYPGQGSEAFF	TGCGCCAGCAGCTACCCGGGACAGGGCTCTGAAGCTTTCTTT
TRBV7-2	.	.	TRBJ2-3	CASSSTSVLPDTQYF	TGTGCCAGCAGCTCCACTTCGGTCCTCCCAGATACGCAGTATTTT
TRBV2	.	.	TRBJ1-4	CASSVLGATNEKLFF	TGTGCCAGCAGTGTTTTAGGAGCAACTAATGAAAAACTGTTTTTT
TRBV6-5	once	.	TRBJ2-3	CASREGVATDTQYF	TGTGCCAGCAGAGAGGGGGTAGCCACAGATACGCAGTATTTT
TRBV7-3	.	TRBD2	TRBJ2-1	CASSLTLAGGVGEQFF	TGTGCCAGCAGCTTAACACTAGCGGGAGGAGTAGGTGAGCAGTTCTTC
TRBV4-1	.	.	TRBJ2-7	CASSQDFTGFAYEQYF	TGCGCCAGCAGCCAAGACTTCACAGGGTTTGCCTACGAGCAGTACTTC
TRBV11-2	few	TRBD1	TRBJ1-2	CASSRQQGQGSGYTF	TGTGCCAGCAGTCGACAGCAGGGACAGGGGAGCGGCTACACCTTC
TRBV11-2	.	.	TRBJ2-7	CASSLQVRVHEQYF	TGTGCCAGCAGCTTACAGGTCAGGGTCCACGAGCAGTACTTC
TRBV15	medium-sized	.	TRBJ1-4	CATSRGLAGRAEKLFF	TGTGCCACCAGCAGAGGTCTTGCGGGGCGTGCTGAAAAACTGTTTTTT
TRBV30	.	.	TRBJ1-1	CASEAGLNTEAFF	TGTGCCTCTGAGGCGGGCTTGAACACTGAAGCTTTCTTT
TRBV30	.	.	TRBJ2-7	CAWMLAGSSYEQYF	TGTGCCTGGATGTTGGCGGGGAGCTCCTACGAGCAGTACTTC
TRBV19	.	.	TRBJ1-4	CASTQDHGEKLFF	TGTGCCAGTACCCAGGACCATGGTGAAAAACTGTTTTTT